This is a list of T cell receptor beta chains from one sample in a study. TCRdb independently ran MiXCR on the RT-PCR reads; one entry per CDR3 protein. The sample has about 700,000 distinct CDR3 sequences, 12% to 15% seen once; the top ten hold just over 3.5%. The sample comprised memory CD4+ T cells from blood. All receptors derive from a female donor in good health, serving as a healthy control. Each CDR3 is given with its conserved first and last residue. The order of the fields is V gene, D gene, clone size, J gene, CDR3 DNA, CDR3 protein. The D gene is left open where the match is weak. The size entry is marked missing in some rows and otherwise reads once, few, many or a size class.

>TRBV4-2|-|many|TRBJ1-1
TGTGCCAGCAGCCAAGAGCATCAAAACACTGAAGCTTTCTTT
CASSQEHQNTEAFF
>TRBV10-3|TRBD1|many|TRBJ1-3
TGTGCCATCAGGGGACAGAACTCTGGAAACACCATATATTTT
CAIRGQNSGNTIYF
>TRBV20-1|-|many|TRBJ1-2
TGCAGTGTGTTGGGTTCCGGGAAGTTAGGCACCTTC
CSVLGSGKLGTF
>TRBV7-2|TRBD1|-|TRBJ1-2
TGTGCCAGCAGCCGACAAGGGGGCGGAATCTATGGCTACACCTTC
CASSRQGGGIYGYTF
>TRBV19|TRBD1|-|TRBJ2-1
TGTGCCAGTAGTATATCAGGGGGCAATGAGCAGTTCTTC
CASSISGGNEQFF
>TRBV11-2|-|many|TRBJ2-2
TGTGCCAGCAGCTTATTGAGAACCGGGGAGCTGTTTTTT
CASSLLRTGELFF
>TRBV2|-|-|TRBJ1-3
TGTGCCAGCAGAACCGGGACACCCGGAAACACCATATATTTT
CASRTGTPGNTIYF
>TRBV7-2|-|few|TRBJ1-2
TGTGCCAGCAGCTTCGTCCAGGGAGCCTTTTCGGGCTATGGCTACACCTTC
CASSFVQGAFSGYGYTF
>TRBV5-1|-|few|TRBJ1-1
TGCGCCAGCAGCTCGGGGGACGGCACTGAAGCTTTCTTT
CASSSGDGTEAFF
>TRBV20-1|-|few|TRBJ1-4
TGCAGTGCTCCCGGGACGGTCGGCGAAAAACTGTTTTTT
CSAPGTVGEKLFF
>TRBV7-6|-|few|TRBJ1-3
TGTGCCAGCAGCCTAAACGGGGACGTCGGAAACACCATATATTTT
CASSLNGDVGNTIYF
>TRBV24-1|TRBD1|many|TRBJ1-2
TGTGCCACCAGTGATTGGGACAGTTACGGCGGCTACACCTTC
CATSDWDSYGGYTF
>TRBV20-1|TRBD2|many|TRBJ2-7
TGCAGTGCTCGGTCTGAGCGGGAGATCTACGAGCAGTACTTC
CSARSEREIYEQYF
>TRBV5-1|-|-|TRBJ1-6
TGCGCCAGCAGCCATAAACCTCAAGACAGCGATAATTCACCCCTCCACTTT
CASSHKPQDSDNSPLHF
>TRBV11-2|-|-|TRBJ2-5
TGTGCCAGCAGGCCCGGGGGCGGGAAGGGGAAAGAGACCCAGTACTTC
CASRPGGGKGKETQYF
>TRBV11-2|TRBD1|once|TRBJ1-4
TGTGCCAGCAGCTCACCCGGACAGGGGAGTGAAAAACTGTTTTTT
CASSSPGQGSEKLFF
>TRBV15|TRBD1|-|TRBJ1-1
TGTGCCACCAGCAGAGTACAGGGGGTTCCCACTGAAGCTTTCTTT
CATSRVQGVPTEAFF
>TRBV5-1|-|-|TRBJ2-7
TGCGCCAGCAGCTCCACAGGTCCCATCGATAACGAGCAGTACTTC
CASSSTGPIDNEQYF
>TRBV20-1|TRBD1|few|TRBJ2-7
TGCAGTGCTTCCAAGACAGGGACCTCCTACGAGCAGTACTTC
CSASKTGTSYEQYF
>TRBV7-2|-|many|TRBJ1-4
TGTGCCAGCAGCTTAGGGGCCAGGCAATATGAAAAACTGTTTTTT
CASSLGARQYEKLFF
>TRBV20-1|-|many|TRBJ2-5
TGCAGTGCTAGAGATAGTAGGTCGATTAGGTTAGAGACCCAGTACTTC
CSARDSRSIRLETQYF
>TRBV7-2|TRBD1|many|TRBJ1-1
TGTGCCAGCAGCTTTTTGGGGGACAGGGTAGCTTTCTTT
CASSFLGDRVAFF
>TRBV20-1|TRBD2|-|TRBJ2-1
TGCAGTGCTAGTTGGGGGGGAGCAGCGGGGGAGCAGTTCTTC
CSASWGGAAGEQFF
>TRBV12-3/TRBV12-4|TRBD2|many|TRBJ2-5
TGTGCCAGCGCAGTCCTAGCGGGAAAGTCGGAGACCCAGTACTTC
CASAVLAGKSETQYF
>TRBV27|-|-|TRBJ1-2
TGTGCCAGCAGTTTATTGGCAAACCCGGGGAGCTACACCTTC
CASSLLANPGSYTF
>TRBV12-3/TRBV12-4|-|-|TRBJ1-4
TGTGCCAGCAGTTTCGGGGATCGGAGGGGCGAAAAACTGTTTTTT
CASSFGDRRGEKLFF
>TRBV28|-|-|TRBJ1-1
TGTGCCAGCATCCGGGGGGAACAGGGAGGAACTGAAGCTTTCTTT
CASIRGEQGGTEAFF
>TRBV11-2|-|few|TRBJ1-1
TGTGCCAGCAGCTTAACTGCTTACACTGAAGCTTTCTTT
CASSLTAYTEAFF
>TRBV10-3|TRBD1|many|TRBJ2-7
TGTGCCATCAGCCGGGACAGTACATACGAGCAGTACTTC
CAISRDSTYEQYF
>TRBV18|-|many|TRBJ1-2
TGTGCCAGCTCACCACTAGACCGGGGAATCTATGGCTACACCTTC
CASSPLDRGIYGYTF
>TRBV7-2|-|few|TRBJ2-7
TGTGCCAGCAGCCCAGACCGGGGGCGCGACGAGCAGTACTTC
CASSPDRGRDEQYF
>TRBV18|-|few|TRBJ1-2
TGTGCCAGCTCACCCGGGGTTTCGGGCGTTCAGGCAGCTAACTATGGCTACACCTTC
CASSPGVSGVQAANYGYTF
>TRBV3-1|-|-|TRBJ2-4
TGTGCCAGCAGCCATGGTGAGAGGAAAAACATTCAGTACTTC
CASSHGERKNIQYF
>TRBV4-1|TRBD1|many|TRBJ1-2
TGCGCCAGCAGCCCCGGGACAGGGTATTCTGCTGACTATGGCTACACCTTC
CASSPGTGYSADYGYTF
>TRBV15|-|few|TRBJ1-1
TGTGCCACCAGCACAGGAAGACCTACGAACACTGAAGCTTTCTTT
CATSTGRPTNTEAFF
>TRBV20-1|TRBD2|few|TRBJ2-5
TGCAGTTTGAAAGCGGGAGGGTCCCAAGAGACCCAGTACTTC
CSLKAGGSQETQYF
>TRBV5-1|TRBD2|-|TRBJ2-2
TGCGCCAGCAGCTTGGCCGCGACTAGCGGGACCGGGGAGCTGTTTTTT
CASSLAATSGTGELFF
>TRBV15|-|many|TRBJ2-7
TGTGCCACCAGCAGAGATGCGTCCTACGAGCAGTACTTC
CATSRDASYEQYF
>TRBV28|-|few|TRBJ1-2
TGTGCCAGCACCACTCAGCGGGCAGTCTATGGCTACACCTTC
CASTTQRAVYGYTF
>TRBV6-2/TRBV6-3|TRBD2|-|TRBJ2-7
TGTGCCAGCAGTTATTTCGGGACTACTTCCTACGAGCAGTACTTC
CASSYFGTTSYEQYF
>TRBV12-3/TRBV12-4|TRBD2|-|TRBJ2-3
TGTGCCAGCAGCGGACTAGCGGGAGGGGGATCAGATACGCAGTATTTT
CASSGLAGGGSDTQYF
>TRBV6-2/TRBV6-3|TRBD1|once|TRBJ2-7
TGTGCCAGCAGGGGGCAGGGGGCGCGGTATAGTACATCCTACGAGCAGTACTTC
CASRGQGARYSTSYEQYF
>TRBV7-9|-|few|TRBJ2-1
TGTGCCAGCAGCTTAGCGGGGGGGCATCACAATGAGCAGTTCTTC
CASSLAGGHHNEQFF
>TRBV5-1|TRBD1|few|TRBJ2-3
TGCGCCAGCATGACAGGGGCACCTAGCACAGATACGCAGTATTTT
CASMTGAPSTDTQYF
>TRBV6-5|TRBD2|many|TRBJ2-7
TGTGCCAGCAGTAGGACTAGCGGGAGAGAGCAGTACTTC
CASSRTSGREQYF
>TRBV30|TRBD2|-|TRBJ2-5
TGTGCCCGCGGGAGAGGGTCGTACCAAGAGACCCAGTACTTC
CARGRGSYQETQYF
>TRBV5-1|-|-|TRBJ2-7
TGCGCCAGCAGCTTGGAACGGGTCTCCTACGAGCAGTACTTC
CASSLERVSYEQYF
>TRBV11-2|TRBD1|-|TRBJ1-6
TGTGCCAGCAGCCCACGGGACAGCAATTCACCCCTCCACTTT
CASSPRDSNSPLHF
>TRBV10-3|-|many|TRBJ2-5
TGTGCCATCAGTGGAGGAGGAGAGACCCAGTACTTC
CAISGGGETQYF
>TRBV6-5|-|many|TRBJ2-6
TGTGCCAGCAGTTACGTACAGACCAGCTCTGGGGCCAACGTCCTGACTTTC
CASSYVQTSSGANVLTF
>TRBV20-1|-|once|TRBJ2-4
TGCAGTGTTCAAGGGGTGGGCCTCGTCAAAAACATTCAGTACTTC
CSVQGVGLVKNIQYF
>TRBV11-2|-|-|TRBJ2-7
TGTGCCAGCAGCCTACCAGGACAGCTAACCGAGCAGTACTTC
CASSLPGQLTEQYF
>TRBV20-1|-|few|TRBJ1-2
TGCAGTGCTAGAGATTCGGCGGGTACGAGTCGGGGCTACACCTTC
CSARDSAGTSRGYTF
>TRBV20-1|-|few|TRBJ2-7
TGCAGTGCTATCCCGGCTCTGAGGGGCGAGCAGTACTTC
CSAIPALRGEQYF
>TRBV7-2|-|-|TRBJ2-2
TGTGCCAGCAGCCTTGCCCCCCGGGGACCCGCGAACACCGGGGAGCTGTTTTTT
CASSLAPRGPANTGELFF